A single sample gave rise to the 12 T cell receptor beta chains below, sequenced in a study of Ad26.COV2.S vaccination and SARS-CoV-2 variants (dated by TCRdb to the early 2020s). Library creation used the immunoSEQ multiplex PCR assay. Not all clones reach the TCRdb copy of this immuneACCESS table, which keeps in-frame sequences only. Checked studies attribute under half of the gap to unresolved V genes and leave the rest unexplained. In this sample the table shows around 300,000 clones, about 88% of which occur a single time. Of the sample, 5.5% to 7% is held by the ten largest clones. The treatment or condition label, read with the paper, signifies: some 19 received Ad26.COV2.S at low or high dose, single or two shots; a few received placebo; per-sample allocation not given. For vaccine and placebo recipients, repertoires were sequenced using samples collected on day 63 after the first injection.

The sample here was peripheral blood, taken in a trial of Ad26.COV2.S vaccine versus placebo. These receptors were taken from a person aged 18-65 years who received the Ad26.COV2.S COVID-19 vaccine or a placebo.

This clone has more than one count but fewer than ten. V gene TRBV9 combines with J gene TRBJ2-7; no firm D call. This CDR3 comprises 14 residues. V was trimmed by 3 bases and J by 2 bases, leaving 12 bases between them. The germline V gene has CDR1 SGDLS and CDR2 YYNGEE. The CDR3 sequence: CASSGQQSTYEQYF. CDR3 DNA sequence: TGTGCCAGCAGCGGCCAACAGAGTACCTACGAGCAGTACTTC.

The chain is built from TRBV14 and TRBJ2-1; D possibly uses TRBD1 or TRBD2 (5 bases each). V dropped 3 bases and J dropped 8 bases, with 20 bases sitting between them. The germline V gene has CDR1 SGHDN and CDR2 FVKESK. CDR3 size: 16 residues. CDR3 nucleotide sequence: TGTGCCAGCAGCCAGAATAGGTTCTTAATGGGGGATGAGCAGTTCTTC. Residues: CASSQNRFLMGDEQFF.

This chain links TRBV7-9 with TRBJ2-3, with 14 bases fitting TRBD2. This CDR3 contains 16 residues. Germline CDR1 SEHNR, CDR2 FQNEAQ (reference sequence). V dropped 1 base and J dropped 5; count of bases not matched to a gene: 2. The CDR3 DNA reads as TGTGCCAGCAGCTTAGGGGGACTAGCGGGGGAAGATACGCAGTATTTT. Amino acids: CASSLGGLAGEDTQYF.

The V call is TRBV6-6, the J call TRBJ2-3, with D tentatively TRBD2 (5 bases). Germline V gene lookup returns CDR1 MNHNY and CDR2 SVGAGI (reference sequence). The CDR3 loop spans 15 amino acids. V lost 2 bases and J lost 2, with 11 bases in between. CDR3 nucleotides: TGTGCCAGCAGTTACCGGGGAAATCCCACAGATACGCAGTATTTT. It is translated as CASSYRGNPTDTQYF.

This clone was recorded once. The chain has TRBV10-3 and TRBJ2-3; D possibly corresponds to TRBD1 (6 bases). V was shortened by 5 bases and J by 2 bases, with 11 bases between the two germline ends. The germline V gene encodes CDR1 ENHRY and CDR2 SYGVKD. The CDR3 extends over 14 amino acids. CDR3 nucleotides: TGTGCCATCAGTTACGACAGGTTCACAGATACGCAGTATTTT. Protein product: CAISYDRFTDTQYF.

V usage is TRBV7-6 and J usage is TRBJ2-2, with TRBD2 matching 9 bases. V lost 6 bases to trimming and J lost 1 base; unmatched junction nucleotides: 9. Germline CDR1 SGHVS, CDR2 FNYEAQ. CDR3 length: 17 residues. For the CDR3, the DNA is TGTGCCAGCAGTTACCCCCCAGCGGGGGGGAACACCGGGGAGCTGTTTTTT. This encodes CASSYPPAGGNTGELFF.

Only one count was recorded for this clone. The chain combines TRBV5-1 with TRBJ1-4; perhaps TRBD1 as D (5 bases). Per germline, CDR1 SGHRS and CDR2 YFSETQ. V was trimmed by 5 bases and J by 4 bases, leaving 15 bases between them. The CDR3 totals 15 residues. CDR3 coding DNA: TGCGCCAGCAGTTACACAGGTTTCAATAATGAAAAACTGTTTTTT. This encodes CASSYTGFNNEKLFF.

J is TRBJ1-6 and V is TRBV11-2; D remains ambiguous. The CDR3 sequence is 19 residues long. Trimming took 2 bases from V and 0 from J, leaving 17 bases between them. Germline-derived CDR1 and CDR2 are SGHAT and FQNNGV. The CDR3 spells CASSLNPPPRSSYNSPLHF. CDR3 nucleotide sequence: TGTGCCAGCAGCTTAAATCCCCCCCCTAGAAGCTCCTATAATTCACCCCTCCACTTT.

The gene calls are TRBV5-1 and TRBJ2-2; D is undetermined. This CDR3 contains 14 residues. The V and J ends lost 1 base and 5 bases respectively, with 9 bases between them. Germline V lookup: CDR1 SGHRS, CDR2 YFSETQ. This chain's CDR3 is CASSLSQATGELFF. CDR3 sequence (DNA): TGCGCCAGCAGCTTGTCTCAGGCAACCGGGGAGCTGTTTTTT.

The chain links TRBV21-1 to TRBJ1-5; TRBD1 is the table's D call and was not checked against the DNA. TRBV21-1 is recorded as a pseudogene. The length of the CDR3 is 17 residues. For the CDR3, the DNA is TGTGCCAGCAGCCTTGGGGAGGGACAGGGTTACGGTCAGCCCCAGCATTTT. Its protein product is CASSLGEGQGYGQPQHF.

The V and J genes are TRBV9 and TRBJ2-7, with 8 bases aligning to TRBD1. Germline assignment: CDR1 SGDLS and CDR2 YYNGEE. J was trimmed by 3 bases and V by 0 bases; bases with no gene match: 5. The CDR3 covers 15 residues. The CDR3 nucleotides read TGTGCCAGCAGCGTAGGGGTGACAGGGGACTACGAGCAGTACTTC. Translated: CASSVGVTGDYEQYF.

The chain employs TRBV18 and TRBJ2-1; no clear D. V was trimmed by 1 base and J by 4 bases, leaving 14 bases between them. The CDR3 has 16 residues. From germline, CDR1 is KGHSH and CDR2 LQKENI. The CDR3 is CASSPRTLLGYNEQFF. CDR3 coding DNA: TGTGCCAGCTCACCACGGACCTTGTTGGGTTACAATGAGCAGTTCTTC.